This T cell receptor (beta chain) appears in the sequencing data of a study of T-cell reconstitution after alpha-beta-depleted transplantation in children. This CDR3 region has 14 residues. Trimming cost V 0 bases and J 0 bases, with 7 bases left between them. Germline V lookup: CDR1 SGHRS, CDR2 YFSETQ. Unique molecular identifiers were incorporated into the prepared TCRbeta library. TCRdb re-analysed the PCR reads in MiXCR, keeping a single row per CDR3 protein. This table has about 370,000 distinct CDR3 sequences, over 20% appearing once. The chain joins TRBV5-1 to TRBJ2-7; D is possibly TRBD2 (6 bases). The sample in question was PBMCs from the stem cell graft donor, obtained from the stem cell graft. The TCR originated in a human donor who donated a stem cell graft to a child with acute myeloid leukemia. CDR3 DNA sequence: TGCGCCAGCAGCTTGGGGGGGGTCTCCTACGAGCAGTACTTC. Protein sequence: CASSLGGVSYEQYF.